Following are 10 T cell receptor beta chains from one sample sequenced in a study of T cell changes during pregnancy in multiple sclerosis. Data came from immunoSEQ multiplex PCR; TCRdb stores just in-frame clones and leaves some out. The sample consists of approximately 99,000 clones, around 93% of them appearing once. The sample was peripheral blood, taken after pregnancy. The origin of the receptors is a female donor with multiple sclerosis, enrolled in a pregnancy study.

The rearrangement uses TRBV27 and TRBJ1-4, with a tentative D call TRBD1 (5 bases). The CDR3 sequence is 16 residues long. Deletions cut 1 base from V and 3 bases from J, with 12 bases between. In germline, CDR1 is MNHEY, CDR2 SMNVEV (reference sequence). The CDR3, as DNA: TGTGCCAGCAGTTTATTAGGGGCAGGGTCTAATGAAAAACTGTTTTTT. The encoded protein is CASSLLGAGSNEKLFF.

V and J are TRBV4-1 and TRBJ1-5; 8 bases are a match to TRBD1. Germline loops: CDR1 MGHRA, CDR2 YSYEKL. Losses at the gene ends were 5 bases for V and 7 bases for J; bases not matched to a gene: 16. This CDR3 has 17 residues. The DNA for the CDR3 is TGCGCCAGCAGCTACTCATTTCCAGGGGGCGCAGGGCAGCCCCAGCATTTT. This sequence encodes CASSYSFPGGAGQPQHF.

Turning to this clone: The sample carries other DNA sequences with the same CDR3. CDR3: CASRDRAFTEAFF. CDR3 DNA: TGTGCCAGCAGGGACAGGGCTTTCACTGAAGCTTTCTTT. The genes are TRBV6-1 and TRBJ1-1; 8 bases align to TRBD1. The CDR3 is 13 residues long. V lost 6 bases and J lost 4; bases outside the gene matches: 4. The germline CDR1 and CDR2 sequences are MNHNS and SASEGT.

The chain is built from TRBV5-1 and TRBJ2-2; 14 bases are a match to TRBD2. Losses at the gene ends were 0 bases for V and 4 bases for J; bases not matched to a gene: 14. The CDR3 covers 21 residues. Germline assignment: CDR1 SGHRS and CDR2 YFSETQ. CDR3 residues: CASSLADTLGTSGRSTGELFF. The CDR3, as DNA: TGCGCCAGCAGCTTGGCCGATACCCTTGGGACTAGCGGGAGAAGCACCGGGGAGCTGTTTTTT.

The rearrangement uses TRBV28 and TRBJ2-6; perhaps TRBD1 as D (5 bases). Trimming removed 4 bases from V and 2 bases from J, with 9 bases in between. Germline V lookup: CDR1 MDHEN, CDR2 SYDVKM. The CDR3 totals 15 residues. CDR3 loop: CASSSDSPGANVLTF. The CDR3 DNA reads TGTGCCAGCAGTTCAGACAGTCCTGGGGCCAACGTCCTGACTTTC.

The chain links TRBV7-9 to TRBJ2-2; D is unclear. The length of the CDR3 is 12 residues. Trimming stripped 5 bases from V and 6 bases from J, with 7 bases between. The germline gives CDR1 SEHNR, CDR2 FQNEAQ (reference sequence). This CDR3 is CASSVAAGELFF. In nucleotides, the CDR3 is TGTGCCAGCAGCGTCGCGGCCGGGGAGCTGTTTTTT.

The chain has TRBV28 and TRBJ1-1; 7 bases fit TRBD1. The ends lost 6 bases at V and 0 bases at J; junction bases unmatched: 13. The CDR3 is 17 residues long. The germline V gene has CDR1 MDHEN and CDR2 SYDVKM. CDR3 region: CASSLLATGIMNTEAFF. The DNA of the CDR3 is TGTGCCAGCAGCCTACTTGCGACAGGGATAATGAACACTGAAGCTTTCTTT.

J is TRBJ2-5 and V is TRBV28; TRBD2 agrees at 10 bases. Trimming at V came to 2 bases and at J to 5 bases, leaving 11 bases not matched to a gene. CDR1 is MDHEN and CDR2 is SYDVKM in the germline V gene. The CDR3 sequence is 17 residues long. The DNA of the CDR3 is TGTGCCAGCAGTTTACAGCGGGAGGGCCTTTCCTGGGAGACCCAGTACTTC. Residues: CASSLQREGLSWETQYF.

The gene calls are TRBV13 and TRBJ2-2; 8 bases match TRBD2. V was pared by 1 base and J by 0 bases, with 7 bases of the junction left unmatched. Germline V lookup: CDR1 PRHDT, CDR2 FYEKMQ (reference sequence). The length of the CDR3 is 18 residues. The CDR3 loop is CASSLAGGPFSNTGELFF. The CDR3 bases are TGTGCCAGCAGCTTAGCGGGAGGGCCCTTCTCGAACACCGGGGAGCTGTTTTTT.

This sequence joins TRBV9 and TRBJ2-7; the D is unclear. The CDR3 has 13 amino acids. Deletions cut 0 bases from V and 4 bases from J, with 8 bases between. The germline V gene has CDR1 SGDLS and CDR2 YYNGEE. In DNA form, the CDR3 reads TGTGCCAGCAGCGTAGGGCCCCAATACGAGCAGTACTTC. Encoded protein: CASSVGPQYEQYF.